Listed below are T cell receptor beta chains from one sample, sequenced in a study of Tregs in tolerant kidney transplant recipients. The method was immunoSEQ multiplex PCR; TCRdb's version includes in-frame clones alone and lacks a portion of them. Among about 78,000 clones listed, 85% to 95% were seen once. The sequences come from Tregs from blood, collected before the transplant. The receptor source for this set is a human donor who received a combined kidney and bone marrow transplant. Both conserved end residues are part of each CDR3. The D gene is left open where the match is weak. Clone size appears in some rows only: once, few, many, or a class for an expanded clone.

CDR3nt: TGTGCCAGTAGTAAGGGGGGGCAGGGAAGGGGTCAGCCCCAGCATTTT
CDR3aa: CASSKGGQGRGQPQHF
abundance: NA
v_gene: TRBV19
d_gene: NA
j_gene: TRBJ1-5

CDR3nt: TGTGCCAGCTCACGCCTCAATCAAGAGACCCAGTACTTC
CDR3aa: CASSRLNQETQYF
abundance: NA
v_gene: TRBV18
d_gene: NA
j_gene: TRBJ2-5

CDR3nt: TGTGCCAGCAGTTACTCATCCACCAGCAATCAGCCCCAGCATTTT
CDR3aa: CASSYSSTSNQPQHF
abundance: NA
v_gene: TRBV6-5
d_gene: NA
j_gene: TRBJ1-5

CDR3nt: TGTGCCAGCAGTTTAGGTCGGGGTTTTGCGGAAGCTTTCTTT
CDR3aa: CASSLGRGFAEAFF
abundance: NA
v_gene: TRBV28
d_gene: NA
j_gene: TRBJ1-1

CDR3nt: TGTGCCAGTACGGGACAGGGGGTTTATGGCTACACCTTC
CDR3aa: CASTGQGVYGYTF
abundance: NA
v_gene: TRBV19
d_gene: TRBD1
j_gene: TRBJ1-2

CDR3nt: TGTGCCAGCAGTTTACGACGTCCGGGACAGGGGGCCCGGGATCAGCCCCAGCATTTT
CDR3aa: CASSLRRPGQGARDQPQHF
abundance: NA
v_gene: TRBV27
d_gene: TRBD1
j_gene: TRBJ1-5

CDR3nt: TGCGCCAGCAGTGAGTCCCGACAGGGGACCATTGAGCAGTTCTTC
CDR3aa: CASSESRQGTIEQFF
abundance: NA
v_gene: TRBV10-1
d_gene: TRBD1
j_gene: TRBJ2-1

CDR3nt: TGTGCCATCAGGGAGGGACAGGTGGAGTTCTTC
CDR3aa: CAIREGQVEFF
abundance: NA
v_gene: TRBV10-3
d_gene: TRBD1
j_gene: TRBJ2-1

CDR3nt: TGTGCCAGCAGCTTAGCCGATGGGGGTTGGACTGAAGCTTTCTTT
CDR3aa: CASSLADGGWTEAFF
abundance: NA
v_gene: TRBV5-6
d_gene: NA
j_gene: TRBJ1-1

CDR3nt: TGCGCCAGCAGTCCAGGGGGAATCGGAAACACCATATATTTT
CDR3aa: CASSPGGIGNTIYF
abundance: once
v_gene: TRBV10-1
d_gene: TRBD1
j_gene: TRBJ1-3

CDR3nt: TGTGCCAGCTCACCCCAGAATGACAGGGAAGCTTTCTTT
CDR3aa: CASSPQNDREAFF
abundance: NA
v_gene: TRBV18
d_gene: NA
j_gene: TRBJ1-1

CDR3nt: TGCGCCAGCAGCTTGGAAGATCTTTATGGCTACACCTTC
CDR3aa: CASSLEDLYGYTF
abundance: once
v_gene: TRBV5-1
d_gene: NA
j_gene: TRBJ1-2

CDR3nt: TGTGCCAGCGGACAGGGACCGACAGATACGCAGTATTTT
CDR3aa: CASGQGPTDTQYF
abundance: NA
v_gene: TRBV2
d_gene: TRBD1
j_gene: TRBJ2-3

CDR3nt: TGTGCCAGCAGCCGCCAGCCGCCAGCGGAAACCTACGAGCAGTACTTC
CDR3aa: CASSRQPPAETYEQYF
abundance: NA
v_gene: TRBV6-6
d_gene: NA
j_gene: TRBJ2-7

CDR3nt: TGTGCCAGCAGCTTAGGGGGCGCTGGGGCCAACGTCCTGACTTTC
CDR3aa: CASSLGGAGANVLTF
abundance: NA
v_gene: TRBV7-2
d_gene: NA
j_gene: TRBJ2-6

CDR3nt: TGTGCCAGCACCGCCGGGACCCTCACCGGGGAGCTGTTTTTT
CDR3aa: CASTAGTLTGELFF
abundance: NA
v_gene: TRBV7-2
d_gene: NA
j_gene: TRBJ2-2

CDR3nt: TGCGCCAGCCGAGGACAGTACCCGAACACCGGGGAGCTGTTTTTT
CDR3aa: CASRGQYPNTGELFF
abundance: NA
v_gene: TRBV5-1
d_gene: NA
j_gene: TRBJ2-2

CDR3nt: TGTGCCAGCAGCTTGAAAGGTCCTGGAAACACCATATATTTT
CDR3aa: CASSLKGPGNTIYF
abundance: once
v_gene: TRBV5-4
d_gene: NA
j_gene: TRBJ1-3

CDR3nt: TGTGCCACGAGGACAGGGAAGTACCAAGAGACCCAGTACTTC
CDR3aa: CATRTGKYQETQYF
abundance: NA
v_gene: TRBV27
d_gene: TRBD1
j_gene: TRBJ2-5

CDR3nt: TGTGCCAGTAGTATGGGTCGAGGACTAGCCCAAGAGACCCAGTACTTC
CDR3aa: CASSMGRGLAQETQYF
abundance: NA
v_gene: TRBV19
d_gene: TRBD2
j_gene: TRBJ2-5

CDR3nt: TGTGCCTGGAGTGGAGTTCTCCCGGGATCCTACAATGAGCAGTTCTTC
CDR3aa: CAWSGVLPGSYNEQFF
abundance: NA
v_gene: TRBV30
d_gene: NA
j_gene: TRBJ2-1

CDR3nt: TGTGCCAGCAGCGCCGGGGACAAATCCGGCCAAGAGACCCAGTACTTC
CDR3aa: CASSAGDKSGQETQYF
abundance: NA
v_gene: TRBV11-2
d_gene: NA
j_gene: TRBJ2-5

CDR3nt: TGTGCCAGCAGCTTAGAGAAGGCCTTATCCTACGAGCAGTACTTC
CDR3aa: CASSLEKALSYEQYF
abundance: NA
v_gene: TRBV11-2
d_gene: NA
j_gene: TRBJ2-7

CDR3nt: TGTGCCAGCAGTTTCGCAGGACGAGATACGCAGTATTTT
CDR3aa: CASSFAGRDTQYF
abundance: NA
v_gene: TRBV27
d_gene: NA
j_gene: TRBJ2-3

CDR3nt: TGTGCCAGCTCACCCGGCACAGATACGCAGTATTTT
CDR3aa: CASSPGTDTQYF
abundance: NA
v_gene: TRBV18
d_gene: NA
j_gene: TRBJ2-3

CDR3nt: TGTGCCATCAGTGACAGAACGAGCTCCTACAATGAGCAGTTCTTC
CDR3aa: CAISDRTSSYNEQFF
abundance: NA
v_gene: TRBV10-3
d_gene: NA
j_gene: TRBJ2-1

CDR3nt: TGTGCCAGCAGATTTAAGGAGACTTTACAAGCTTTCTTT
CDR3aa: CASRFKETLQAFF
abundance: NA
v_gene: TRBV5-5
d_gene: NA
j_gene: TRBJ1-1

CDR3nt: TGTGCCACCAGCAGAGAGGCTTCCGAAAGCTCCTACGAGCAGTACTTC
CDR3aa: CATSREASESSYEQYF
abundance: NA
v_gene: TRBV15
d_gene: NA
j_gene: TRBJ2-7

CDR3nt: TGCAGCGTTGATGGGACTACTTACAATGAGCAGTTCTTC
CDR3aa: CSVDGTTYNEQFF
abundance: NA
v_gene: TRBV29-1
d_gene: TRBD2
j_gene: TRBJ2-1

CDR3nt: TGTGCCAGCAGTCCCATACAGGTTAAGAACACTGAAGCTTTCTTT
CDR3aa: CASSPIQVKNTEAFF
abundance: once
v_gene: TRBV28
d_gene: NA
j_gene: TRBJ1-1

CDR3nt: TGTGCCAGCAGCTTAAATACCGGGACAGGGGGCACTGAAGCTTTCTTT
CDR3aa: CASSLNTGTGGTEAFF
abundance: NA
v_gene: TRBV7-3
d_gene: TRBD1
j_gene: TRBJ1-1

CDR3nt: TGTGCCAGCAGTTTAGCCAGCGGGAGGGCCAAGAACATTCAGTACTTC
CDR3aa: CASSLASGRAKNIQYF
abundance: NA
v_gene: TRBV28
d_gene: TRBD2
j_gene: TRBJ2-4

CDR3nt: TGCAGCGTTGCCCAGACGGTCAGGGCCTACGAGCAGTACTTC
CDR3aa: CSVAQTVRAYEQYF
abundance: NA
v_gene: TRBV29-1
d_gene: NA
j_gene: TRBJ2-7

CDR3nt: TGTGCCAGCCGCGGGACAGGCATCTACGAGCAGTACTTC
CDR3aa: CASRGTGIYEQYF
abundance: NA
v_gene: TRBV27
d_gene: TRBD1
j_gene: TRBJ2-7

CDR3nt: TGTGCCTCAACCGGACAGGGGAGGACCGGGGAGCTGTTTTTT
CDR3aa: CASTGQGRTGELFF
abundance: NA
v_gene: TRBV10-3
d_gene: TRBD1
j_gene: TRBJ2-2

CDR3nt: TGTGCCAGCAGCTTATCTAGTATCGATGAGCAGTTCTTC
CDR3aa: CASSLSSIDEQFF
abundance: NA
v_gene: TRBV7-3
d_gene: NA
j_gene: TRBJ2-1

CDR3nt: TGTGCCAGCAGCTTAGGGGGGGGCACCGGGGAGCTGTTTTTT
CDR3aa: CASSLGGGTGELFF
abundance: NA
v_gene: TRBV7-3
d_gene: TRBD2
j_gene: TRBJ2-2

CDR3nt: TGTGCCAGCAGCGTTAGCGGGAGCTTGGGTGATACGCAGTATTTT
CDR3aa: CASSVSGSLGDTQYF
abundance: NA
v_gene: TRBV7-3
d_gene: TRBD2
j_gene: TRBJ2-3

CDR3nt: TGTGCCAGCATCCCCTCGACAGTTAACTATGGCTACACCTTC
CDR3aa: CASIPSTVNYGYTF
abundance: NA
v_gene: TRBV6-1
d_gene: NA
j_gene: TRBJ1-2

CDR3nt: TGTGCCAGCAGTGATGACAGGGGGCGGAGTGGAAACACCATATATTTT
CDR3aa: CASSDDRGRSGNTIYF
abundance: NA
v_gene: TRBV6-1
d_gene: TRBD1
j_gene: TRBJ1-3

CDR3nt: TGTGCCAGCAGCGCCATGAAGGGGTCGGACACCGGGGAGCTGTTTTTT
CDR3aa: CASSAMKGSDTGELFF
abundance: NA
v_gene: TRBV7-9
d_gene: NA
j_gene: TRBJ2-2

CDR3nt: TGTGCCAGCAGCTTGAATGGGGTAGGGTGGGCCAACGTCCTGACTTTC
CDR3aa: CASSLNGVGWANVLTF
abundance: few
v_gene: TRBV5-6
d_gene: NA
j_gene: TRBJ2-6

CDR3nt: TGTGCCAGCAGCCAAGGGGTAGCGGGCGACACAGATACGCAGTATTTT
CDR3aa: CASSQGVAGDTDTQYF
abundance: NA
v_gene: TRBV4-2
d_gene: TRBD2
j_gene: TRBJ2-3

CDR3nt: TGTGCCAGCAGTGAAACGGGGCCGGCAGTGGGTGGCCAAGAGACCCAGTACTTC
CDR3aa: CASSETGPAVGGQETQYF
abundance: once
v_gene: TRBV25-1
d_gene: NA
j_gene: TRBJ2-5

CDR3nt: TGTGCCTGGAGTGTACAGGGTGTTATCAATGAAAAACTGTTTTTT
CDR3aa: CAWSVQGVINEKLFF
abundance: NA
v_gene: TRBV30
d_gene: NA
j_gene: TRBJ1-4

CDR3nt: TGTGCCAGCTCACCAAACGGAGTTCCCACAGATACGCAGTATTTT
CDR3aa: CASSPNGVPTDTQYF
abundance: NA
v_gene: TRBV18
d_gene: NA
j_gene: TRBJ2-3

CDR3nt: TGTGCCAGCAGTTTATTGGGACAGGGAGGCCAGCCCCAGCATTTT
CDR3aa: CASSLLGQGGQPQHF
abundance: NA
v_gene: TRBV28
d_gene: TRBD1
j_gene: TRBJ1-5

CDR3nt: TGTGCCAGTAGTATTTCTGGAAACACCATATATTTT
CDR3aa: CASSISGNTIYF
abundance: NA
v_gene: TRBV19
d_gene: NA
j_gene: TRBJ1-3

CDR3nt: TGTGCCAGTTCCGTCAGGGGTTCCTCCTACGAGCAGTACTTC
CDR3aa: CASSVRGSSYEQYF
abundance: NA
v_gene: TRBV19
d_gene: NA
j_gene: TRBJ2-7

CDR3nt: TGTGCCAGCAGCGCCTTAGGGCCGGGGCAGGTCCGCCCTAACTATGGCTACACCTTC
CDR3aa: CASSALGPGQVRPNYGYTF
abundance: NA
v_gene: TRBV9
d_gene: NA
j_gene: TRBJ1-2

CDR3nt: TGCAGCGTTGCCGGTTACAGGGGAGGGAATACGCAGTATTTT
CDR3aa: CSVAGYRGGNTQYF
abundance: NA
v_gene: TRBV29-1
d_gene: NA
j_gene: TRBJ2-3

CDR3nt: TGTGCCAGCAGCGTACAGGGCACCTACAATGAGCAGTTCTTC
CDR3aa: CASSVQGTYNEQFF
abundance: NA
v_gene: TRBV9
d_gene: NA
j_gene: TRBJ2-1

CDR3nt: TGTGCCACGCAGGGGGGTGCTAATGAAAAACTGTTTTTT
CDR3aa: CATQGGANEKLFF
abundance: NA
v_gene: TRBV28
d_gene: TRBD1
j_gene: TRBJ1-4

CDR3nt: TGTGCCAGTAGTATTGGTTTCGCGGGCTCTGGGGCCAACGTCCTGACTTTC
CDR3aa: CASSIGFAGSGANVLTF
abundance: NA
v_gene: TRBV19
d_gene: NA
j_gene: TRBJ2-6

CDR3nt: TGTGCCAGCAGCTTAGGGTTGCAGCGGGAGCTTTCGGATACGCAGTATTTT
CDR3aa: CASSLGLQRELSDTQYF
abundance: NA
v_gene: TRBV7-8
d_gene: TRBD2
j_gene: TRBJ2-3

CDR3nt: TGCGCCAGCAGCTTGGACAGGGGGGTGACTGAAGCTTTCTTT
CDR3aa: CASSLDRGVTEAFF
abundance: NA
v_gene: TRBV5-1
d_gene: TRBD1
j_gene: TRBJ1-1

CDR3nt: TGTGCCAGCAGCTTAGATCGGGATCAGCCCCAGCATTTT
CDR3aa: CASSLDRDQPQHF
abundance: NA
v_gene: TRBV11-2
d_gene: NA
j_gene: TRBJ1-5

CDR3nt: TGTGCCACCCTAGCGGGAGCTAGCACAGATACGCAGTATTTT
CDR3aa: CATLAGASTDTQYF
abundance: NA
v_gene: TRBV10-3
d_gene: TRBD2
j_gene: TRBJ2-3

CDR3nt: TGCGCCAGCAGCTTCGTACAGGGGGCGCGTGCAGATACGCAGTATTTT
CDR3aa: CASSFVQGARADTQYF
abundance: NA
v_gene: TRBV5-1
d_gene: TRBD1
j_gene: TRBJ2-3

CDR3nt: TGTGCCAGTAGTATAGACGGGACTAGCGGGAGTTTCCGGTCCTACAATGAGCAGTTCTTC
CDR3aa: CASSIDGTSGSFRSYNEQFF
abundance: NA
v_gene: TRBV19
d_gene: TRBD2
j_gene: TRBJ2-1